This T cell receptor (beta chain) was identified in a study of blood T cell repertoires in COVID-19. Study details: Sources were T cells, B-cell-depleted T cells, or PBMCs; the material itself was cDNA or gDNA.

Seattle-derived patients entered the study during active infection and were followed longitudinally. In the source study's methods: Amplifying reference gene primers gave estimates of nucleated cell counts. Clones were read by immunoSEQ multiplex PCR, and TCRdb kept only the in-frame ones, dropping some. That table furnishes V, J and clone size, whereas the DNA furnished D and trimming. This table holds approximately 170,000 clones, 90% to 95% found once. Germline CDR1 reads SGHKS; CDR2 reads YYEKEE (reference sequence). With 4 bases removed from V and 2 bases from J, the gap between germline ends came to 18 bases. The CDR3 covers 16 residues.

The chain has TRBV5-5 and TRBJ1-2; D possibly corresponds to TRBD1 (5 bases). The source is a woman aged 60-70 years with COVID-19, enrolled during active disease. The sample consisted of peripheral blood. In nucleotides, the CDR3 is TGTGCCAGCAGCCTTCCCACGACAGAGATCAACTATGGCTACACCTTC. It is translated as CASSLPTTEINYGYTF.